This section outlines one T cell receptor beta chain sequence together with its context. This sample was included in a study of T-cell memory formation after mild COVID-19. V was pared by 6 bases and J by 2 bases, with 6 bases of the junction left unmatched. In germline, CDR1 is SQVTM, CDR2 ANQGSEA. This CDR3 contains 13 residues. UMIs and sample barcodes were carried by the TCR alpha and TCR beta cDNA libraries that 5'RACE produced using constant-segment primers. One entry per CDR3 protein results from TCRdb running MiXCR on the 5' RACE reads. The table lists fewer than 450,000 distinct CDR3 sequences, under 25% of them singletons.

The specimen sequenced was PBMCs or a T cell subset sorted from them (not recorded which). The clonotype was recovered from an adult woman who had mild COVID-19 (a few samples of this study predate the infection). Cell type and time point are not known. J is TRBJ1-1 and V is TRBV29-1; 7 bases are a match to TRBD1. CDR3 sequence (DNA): TGCAGCGTGTACAGGGGCGGAAACACTGAAGCTTTCTTT. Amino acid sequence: CSVYRGGNTEAFF.